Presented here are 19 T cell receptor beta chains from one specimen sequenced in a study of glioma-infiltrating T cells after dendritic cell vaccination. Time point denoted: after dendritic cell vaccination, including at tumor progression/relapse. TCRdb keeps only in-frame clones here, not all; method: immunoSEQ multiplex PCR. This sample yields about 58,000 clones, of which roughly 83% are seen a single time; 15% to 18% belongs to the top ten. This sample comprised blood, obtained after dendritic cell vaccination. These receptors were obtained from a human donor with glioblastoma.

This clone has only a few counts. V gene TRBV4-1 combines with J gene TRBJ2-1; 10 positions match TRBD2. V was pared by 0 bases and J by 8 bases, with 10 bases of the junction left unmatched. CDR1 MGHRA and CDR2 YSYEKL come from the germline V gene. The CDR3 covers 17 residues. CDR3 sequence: CASSQEASGGARYEQFF. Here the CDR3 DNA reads TGCGCCAGCAGCCAAGAAGCGAGCGGGGGGGCCAGGTATGAGCAGTTCTTC.

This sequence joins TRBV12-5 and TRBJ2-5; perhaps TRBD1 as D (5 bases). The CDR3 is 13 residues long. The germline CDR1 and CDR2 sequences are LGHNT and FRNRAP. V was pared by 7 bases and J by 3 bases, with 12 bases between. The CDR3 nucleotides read TGTGCTAGTGTCGTGGACACCGAAGAGACCCAGTACTTC. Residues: CASVVDTEETQYF.

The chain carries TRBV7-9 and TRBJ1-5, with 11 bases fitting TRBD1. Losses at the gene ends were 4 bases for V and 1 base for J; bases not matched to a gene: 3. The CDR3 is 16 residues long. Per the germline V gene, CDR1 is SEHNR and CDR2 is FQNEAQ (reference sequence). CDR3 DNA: TGTGCCAGCAGCTGGGGACAGGGGGTAAGCAATCAGCCCCAGCATTTT. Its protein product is CASSWGQGVSNQPQHF.

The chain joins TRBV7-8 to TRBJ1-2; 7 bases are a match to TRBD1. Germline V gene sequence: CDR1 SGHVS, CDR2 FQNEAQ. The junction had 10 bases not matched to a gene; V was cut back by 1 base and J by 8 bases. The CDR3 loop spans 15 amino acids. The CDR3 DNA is TGTGCCAGCAGCTTAGACTACAGGGGAGGTGAAGGCTACACCTTC. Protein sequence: CASSLDYRGGEGYTF. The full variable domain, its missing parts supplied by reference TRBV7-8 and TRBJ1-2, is GAGVSQSPRYKVAKRGQDVALRCDPISGHVSLFWYQQALGQGPEFLTYFQNEAQLDKSGLPSDRFFAERPEGSVSTLKIQRTQQEDSAVYLCASSLDYRGGEGYTFGSGTRLTVV.

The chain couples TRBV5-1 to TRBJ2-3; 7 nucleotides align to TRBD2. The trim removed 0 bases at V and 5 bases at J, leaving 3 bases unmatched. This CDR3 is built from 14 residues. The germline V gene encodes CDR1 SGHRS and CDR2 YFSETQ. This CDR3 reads CASSLELARDTQYF. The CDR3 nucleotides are TGCGCCAGCAGCTTGGAACTAGCGAGAGATACGCAGTATTTT.

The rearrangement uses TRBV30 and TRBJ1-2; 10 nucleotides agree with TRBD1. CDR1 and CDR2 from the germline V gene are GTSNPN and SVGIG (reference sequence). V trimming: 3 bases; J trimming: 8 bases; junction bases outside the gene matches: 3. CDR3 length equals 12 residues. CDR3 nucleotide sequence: TGTGCCTGGAGAAGGACAGGGGGAGGCTACACCTTC. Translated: CAWRRTGGGYTF.

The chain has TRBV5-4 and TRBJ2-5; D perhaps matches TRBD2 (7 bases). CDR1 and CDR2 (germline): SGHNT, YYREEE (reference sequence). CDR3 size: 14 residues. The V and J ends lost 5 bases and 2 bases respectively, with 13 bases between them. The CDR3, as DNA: TGTGCCAGCAGTCCAGAGGGGGGGCAAGAGACCCAGTACTTC. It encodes CASSPEGGQETQYF.

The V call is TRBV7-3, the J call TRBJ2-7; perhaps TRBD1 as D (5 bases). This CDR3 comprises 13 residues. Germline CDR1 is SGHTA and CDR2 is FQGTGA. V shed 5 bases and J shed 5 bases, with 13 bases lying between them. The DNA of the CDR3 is TGTGCCAGCAGCGTAGGGCCAGGGAACGAGCAGTACTTC. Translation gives CASSVGPGNEQYF.

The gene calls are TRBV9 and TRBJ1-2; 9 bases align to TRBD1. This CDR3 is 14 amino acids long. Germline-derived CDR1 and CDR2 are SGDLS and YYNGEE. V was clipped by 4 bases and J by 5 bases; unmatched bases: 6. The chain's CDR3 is CASSLGQGIYGYTF. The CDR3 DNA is TGTGCCAGCAGCCTCGGACAGGGGATTTATGGCTACACCTTC.

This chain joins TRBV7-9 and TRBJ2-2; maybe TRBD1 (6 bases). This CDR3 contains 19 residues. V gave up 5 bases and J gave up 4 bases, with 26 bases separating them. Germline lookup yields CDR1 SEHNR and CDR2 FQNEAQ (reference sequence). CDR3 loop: CASSPSPKGLLGATGELFF. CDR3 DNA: TGTGCCAGCAGCCCAAGCCCTAAGGGGTTGTTGGGGGCCACCGGGGAGCTGTTTTTT.

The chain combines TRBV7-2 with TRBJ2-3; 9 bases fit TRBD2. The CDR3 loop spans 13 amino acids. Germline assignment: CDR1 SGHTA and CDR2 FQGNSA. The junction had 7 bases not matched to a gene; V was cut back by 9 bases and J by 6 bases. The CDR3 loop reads CARRRGGGDTQYF. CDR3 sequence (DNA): TGTGCCAGACGGCGGGGGGGCGGGGATACGCAGTATTTT.

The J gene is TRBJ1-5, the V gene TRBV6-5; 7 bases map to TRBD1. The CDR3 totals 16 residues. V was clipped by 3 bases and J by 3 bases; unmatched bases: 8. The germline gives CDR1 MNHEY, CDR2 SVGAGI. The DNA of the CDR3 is TGTGCCAGCAGTTATTATGGTACAGGGGCCAATCAGCCCCAGCATTTT. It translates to CASSYYGTGANQPQHF.

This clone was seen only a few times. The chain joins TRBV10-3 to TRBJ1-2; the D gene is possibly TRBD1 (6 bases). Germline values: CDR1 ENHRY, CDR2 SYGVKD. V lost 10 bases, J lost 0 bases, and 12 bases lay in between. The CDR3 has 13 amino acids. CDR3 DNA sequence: TGTGCCACCAGGACAGACTCTAACTATGGCTACACCTTC. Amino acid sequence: CATRTDSNYGYTF.

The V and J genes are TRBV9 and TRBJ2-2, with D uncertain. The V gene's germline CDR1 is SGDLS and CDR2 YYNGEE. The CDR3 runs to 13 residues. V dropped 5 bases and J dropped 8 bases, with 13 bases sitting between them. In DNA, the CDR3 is TGTGCCAGCAGTCGCATCCGGTGGGGGGAGCTGTTTTTT. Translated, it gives CASSRIRWGELFF.

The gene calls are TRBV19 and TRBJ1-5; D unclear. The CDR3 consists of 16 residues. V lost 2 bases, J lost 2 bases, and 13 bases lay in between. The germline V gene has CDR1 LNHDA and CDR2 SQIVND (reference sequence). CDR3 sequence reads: CASSISSPSRNQPQHF. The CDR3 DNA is TGTGCCAGTAGTATATCCTCGCCGAGTCGCAATCAGCCCCAGCATTTT.

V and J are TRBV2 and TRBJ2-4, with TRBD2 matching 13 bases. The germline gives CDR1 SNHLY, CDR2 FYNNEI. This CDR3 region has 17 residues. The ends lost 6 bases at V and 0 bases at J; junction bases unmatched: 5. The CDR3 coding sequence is TGTGCCAGCAGACCGGGACTAGCGGGGCGAGCCAAAAACATTCAGTACTTC. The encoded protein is CASRPGLAGRAKNIQYF.

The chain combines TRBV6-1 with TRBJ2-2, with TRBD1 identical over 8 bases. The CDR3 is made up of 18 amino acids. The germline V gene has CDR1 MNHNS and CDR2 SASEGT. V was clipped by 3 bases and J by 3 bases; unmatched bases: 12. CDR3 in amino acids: CASSDGAGQGAHTGELFF. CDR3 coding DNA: TGTGCCAGCAGTGACGGTGCCGGGCAGGGGGCCCACACCGGGGAGCTGTTTTTT.

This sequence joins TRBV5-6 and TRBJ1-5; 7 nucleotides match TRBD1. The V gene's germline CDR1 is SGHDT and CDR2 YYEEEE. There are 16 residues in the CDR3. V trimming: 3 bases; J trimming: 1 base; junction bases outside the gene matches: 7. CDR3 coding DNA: TGTGCCAGCAGCTATACCGGGACAGCGAGCAATCAGCCCCAGCATTTT. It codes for CASSYTGTASNQPQHF. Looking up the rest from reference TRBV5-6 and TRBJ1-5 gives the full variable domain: DAGVTQSPTHLIKTRGQQVTLRCSPKSGHDTVSWYQQALGQGPQFIFQYYEEEERQRGNFPDRFSGHQFPNYSSELNVNALLLGDSALYLCASSYTGTASNQPQHFGDGTRLSIL.

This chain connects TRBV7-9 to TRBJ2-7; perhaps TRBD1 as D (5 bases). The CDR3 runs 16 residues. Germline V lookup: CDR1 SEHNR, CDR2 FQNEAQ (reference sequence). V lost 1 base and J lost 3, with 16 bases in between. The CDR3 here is CASSLGPGLMLYEQYF. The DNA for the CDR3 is TGTGCCAGCAGCTTAGGTCCAGGGTTGATGCTCTACGAGCAGTACTTC.